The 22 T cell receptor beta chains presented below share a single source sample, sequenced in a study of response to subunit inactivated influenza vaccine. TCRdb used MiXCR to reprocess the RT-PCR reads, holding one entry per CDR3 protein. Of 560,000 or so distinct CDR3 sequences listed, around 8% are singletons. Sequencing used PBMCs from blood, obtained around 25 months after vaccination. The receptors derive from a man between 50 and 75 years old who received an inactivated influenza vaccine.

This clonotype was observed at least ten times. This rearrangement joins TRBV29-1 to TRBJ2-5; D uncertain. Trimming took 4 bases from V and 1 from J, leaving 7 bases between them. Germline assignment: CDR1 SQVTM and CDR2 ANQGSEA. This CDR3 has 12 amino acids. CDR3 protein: CSVVWAQETQYF. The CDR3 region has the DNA TGCAGCGTTGTCTGGGCCCAAGAGACCCAGTACTTC.

The CDR3 DNA reads TGTGCCAGCAGCCAAGAAGTGGGACAGGGGGGCTTCTACGAGCAGTACTTC. It translates to CASSQEVGQGGFYEQYF. The genes are TRBV3-1 and TRBJ2-7, with 11 bases fitting TRBD1. The trim removed 0 bases at V and 3 bases at J, leaving 7 bases unmatched. CDR1 and CDR2 (germline): LGHDT, YNNKEL (reference sequence). The CDR3 length is 17 residues.

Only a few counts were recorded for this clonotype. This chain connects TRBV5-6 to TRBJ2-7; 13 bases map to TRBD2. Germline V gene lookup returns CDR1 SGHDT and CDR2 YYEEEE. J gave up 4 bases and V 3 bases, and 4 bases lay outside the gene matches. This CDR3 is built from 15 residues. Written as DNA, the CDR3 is TGTGCCAGCAGCTCTTGGACTAGCGGGAGATACGAGCAGTACTTC. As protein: CASSSWTSGRYEQYF.

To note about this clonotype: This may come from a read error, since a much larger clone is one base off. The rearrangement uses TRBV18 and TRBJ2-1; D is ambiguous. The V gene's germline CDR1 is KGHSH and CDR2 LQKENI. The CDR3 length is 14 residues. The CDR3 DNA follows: TGTGCCAGCTCACCACCGGCACGGCTTGGTGAGCAGCTCTTC. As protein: CASSPPARLGEQLF.

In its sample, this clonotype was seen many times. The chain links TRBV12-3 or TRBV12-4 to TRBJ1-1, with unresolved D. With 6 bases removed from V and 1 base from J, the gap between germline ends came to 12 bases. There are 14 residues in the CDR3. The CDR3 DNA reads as TGTGCCAGCAGCTCCTCTGCGGGGAACACTGAAGCTTTCTTT. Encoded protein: CASSSSAGNTEAFF.

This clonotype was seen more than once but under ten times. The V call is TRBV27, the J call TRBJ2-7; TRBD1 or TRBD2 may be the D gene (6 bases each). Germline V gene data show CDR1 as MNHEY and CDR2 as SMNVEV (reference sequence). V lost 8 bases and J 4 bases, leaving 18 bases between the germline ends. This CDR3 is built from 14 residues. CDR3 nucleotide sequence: TGTGCCAGCTCCTGGGGGGACAAGATTTACGAGCAGTACTTC. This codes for CASSWGDKIYEQYF.

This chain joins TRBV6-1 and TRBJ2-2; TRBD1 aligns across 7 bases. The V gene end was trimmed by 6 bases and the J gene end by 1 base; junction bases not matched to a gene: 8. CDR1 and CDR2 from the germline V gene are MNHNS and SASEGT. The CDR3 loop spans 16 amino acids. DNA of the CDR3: TGTGCCAGCAGAACCAGTCGACAGGGGAACACCGGGGAGCTGTTTTTT. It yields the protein CASRTSRQGNTGELFF.

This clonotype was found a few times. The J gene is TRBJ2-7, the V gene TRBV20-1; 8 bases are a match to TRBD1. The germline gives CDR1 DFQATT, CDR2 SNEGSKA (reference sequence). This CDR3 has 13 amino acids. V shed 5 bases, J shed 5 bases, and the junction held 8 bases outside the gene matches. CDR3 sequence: CSAGTGGRNEQYF. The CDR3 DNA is TGCAGTGCTGGTACAGGGGGGCGAAACGAGCAGTACTTC.

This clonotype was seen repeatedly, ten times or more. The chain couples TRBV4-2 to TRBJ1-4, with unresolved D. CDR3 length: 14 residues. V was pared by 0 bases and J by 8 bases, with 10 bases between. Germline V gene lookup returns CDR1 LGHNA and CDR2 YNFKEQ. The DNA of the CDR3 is TGTGCCAGCAGCCAAGACGGGGATCAGGAAAAACTGTTTTTT. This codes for CASSQDGDQEKLFF.

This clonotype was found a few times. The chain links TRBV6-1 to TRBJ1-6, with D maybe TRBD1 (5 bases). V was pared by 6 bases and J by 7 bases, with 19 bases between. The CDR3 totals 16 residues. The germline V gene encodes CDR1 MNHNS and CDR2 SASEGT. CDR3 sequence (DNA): TGTGCCAGCAGCCTTTCGGGGCAGGGACGGAATTCACCCCTCCACTTT. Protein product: CASSLSGQGRNSPLHF.

As DNA, the CDR3 is TGCAGCGTTAGAGGCCGAGCGGGAGCCGGGACTTTACGCTCGTACAATGAGCAGTTCTTC. Its translation is CSVRGRAGAGTLRSYNEQFF. The chain recombines TRBV29-1 with TRBJ2-1, with 8 bases that match TRBD2. This CDR3 contains 20 residues. Trimming removed 5 bases from V and 4 bases from J; junction bases left unmatched: 25. Germline V gene lookup returns CDR1 SQVTM and CDR2 ANQGSEA.

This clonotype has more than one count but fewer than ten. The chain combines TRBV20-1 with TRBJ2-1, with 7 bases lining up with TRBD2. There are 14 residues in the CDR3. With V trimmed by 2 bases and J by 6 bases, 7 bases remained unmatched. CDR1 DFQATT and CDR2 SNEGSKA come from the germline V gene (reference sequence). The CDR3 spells CSARTGLPINEQFF. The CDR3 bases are TGCAGTGCTAGAACGGGACTACCTATCAATGAGCAGTTCTTC.

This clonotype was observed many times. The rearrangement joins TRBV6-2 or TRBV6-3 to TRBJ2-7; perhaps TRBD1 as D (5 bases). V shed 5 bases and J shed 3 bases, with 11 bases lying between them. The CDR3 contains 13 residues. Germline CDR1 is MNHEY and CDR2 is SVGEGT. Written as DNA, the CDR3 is TGTGCCAGCAGTCCCTCGACAGACTACGAGCAGTACTTC. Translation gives CASSPSTDYEQYF.

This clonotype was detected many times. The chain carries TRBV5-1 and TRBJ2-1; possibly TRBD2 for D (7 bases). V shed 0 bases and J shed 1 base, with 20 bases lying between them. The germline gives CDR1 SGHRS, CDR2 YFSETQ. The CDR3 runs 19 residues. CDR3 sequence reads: CASSLAVGGGERSYNEQFF. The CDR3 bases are TGCGCCAGCAGCTTGGCCGTAGGGGGGGGCGAGCGGTCCTACAATGAGCAGTTCTTC. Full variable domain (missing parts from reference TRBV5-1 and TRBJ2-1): KAGVTQTPRYLIKTRGQQVTLSCSPISGHRSVSWYQQTPGQGLQFLFEYFSETQRNKGNFPGRFSGRQFSNSRSEMNVSTLELGDSALYLCASSLAVGGGERSYNEQFFGPGTRLTVL.

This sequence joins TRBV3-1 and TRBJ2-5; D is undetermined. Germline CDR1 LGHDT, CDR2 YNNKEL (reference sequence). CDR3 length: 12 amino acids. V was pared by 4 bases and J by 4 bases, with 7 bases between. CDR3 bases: TGTGCCAGCAGCCGGGCGGTAGAGACCCAGTACTTC. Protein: CASSRAVETQYF.

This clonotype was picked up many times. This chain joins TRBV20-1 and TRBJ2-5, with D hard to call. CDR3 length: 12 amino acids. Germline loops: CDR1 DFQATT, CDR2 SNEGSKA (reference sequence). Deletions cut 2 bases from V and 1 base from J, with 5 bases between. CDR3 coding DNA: TGCAGTGCTAGACTGGGCCAAGAGACCCAGTACTTC. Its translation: CSARLGQETQYF.

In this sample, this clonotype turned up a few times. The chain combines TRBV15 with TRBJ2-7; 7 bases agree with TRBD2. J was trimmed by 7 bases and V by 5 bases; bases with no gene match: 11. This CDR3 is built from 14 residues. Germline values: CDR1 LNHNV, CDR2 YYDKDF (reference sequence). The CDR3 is CATSVGTTGSEQYF. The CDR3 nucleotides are TGTGCCACCAGCGTTGGGACTACCGGTAGTGAGCAGTACTTC.

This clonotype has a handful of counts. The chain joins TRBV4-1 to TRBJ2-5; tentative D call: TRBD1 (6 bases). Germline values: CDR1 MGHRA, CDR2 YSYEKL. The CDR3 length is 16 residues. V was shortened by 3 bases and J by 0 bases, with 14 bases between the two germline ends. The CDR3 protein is CASSHLPRDNQETQYF. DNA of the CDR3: TGCGCCAGCAGCCACCTACCCCGGGACAACCAAGAGACCCAGTACTTC.

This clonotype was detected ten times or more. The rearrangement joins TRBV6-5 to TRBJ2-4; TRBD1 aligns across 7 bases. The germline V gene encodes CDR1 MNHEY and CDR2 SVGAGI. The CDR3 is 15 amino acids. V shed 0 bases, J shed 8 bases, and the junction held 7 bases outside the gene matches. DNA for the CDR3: TGTGCCAGCAGTTACTCCAGACAGGGTTCGGACATTCAGTACTTC. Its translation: CASSYSRQGSDIQYF.

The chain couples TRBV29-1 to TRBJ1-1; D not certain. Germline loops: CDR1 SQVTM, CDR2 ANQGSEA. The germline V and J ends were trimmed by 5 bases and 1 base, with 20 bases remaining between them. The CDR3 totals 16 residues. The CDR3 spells CSVKVHSPGPNTEAFF. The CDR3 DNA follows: TGCAGCGTTAAGGTCCACAGCCCCGGCCCGAACACTGAAGCTTTCTTT.

The CDR3 DNA reads TGTGCCAGTAGTAATACCGGGACAGCGATACATGGCTACACCTTC. This codes for CASSNTGTAIHGYTF. V gene TRBV19 combines with J gene TRBJ1-2, with 7 bases that match TRBD1. Trimming removed 4 bases from V and 6 bases from J; junction bases left unmatched: 11. The CDR3 consists of 15 residues. Germline loops: CDR1 LNHDA, CDR2 SQIVND (reference sequence).

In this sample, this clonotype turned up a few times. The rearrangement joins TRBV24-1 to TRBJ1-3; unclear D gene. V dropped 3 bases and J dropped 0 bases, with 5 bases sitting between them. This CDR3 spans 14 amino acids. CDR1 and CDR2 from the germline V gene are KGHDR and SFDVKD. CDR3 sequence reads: CATSDRSSGNTIYF. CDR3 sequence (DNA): TGTGCCACCAGTGATCGGAGCTCTGGAAACACCATATATTTT.